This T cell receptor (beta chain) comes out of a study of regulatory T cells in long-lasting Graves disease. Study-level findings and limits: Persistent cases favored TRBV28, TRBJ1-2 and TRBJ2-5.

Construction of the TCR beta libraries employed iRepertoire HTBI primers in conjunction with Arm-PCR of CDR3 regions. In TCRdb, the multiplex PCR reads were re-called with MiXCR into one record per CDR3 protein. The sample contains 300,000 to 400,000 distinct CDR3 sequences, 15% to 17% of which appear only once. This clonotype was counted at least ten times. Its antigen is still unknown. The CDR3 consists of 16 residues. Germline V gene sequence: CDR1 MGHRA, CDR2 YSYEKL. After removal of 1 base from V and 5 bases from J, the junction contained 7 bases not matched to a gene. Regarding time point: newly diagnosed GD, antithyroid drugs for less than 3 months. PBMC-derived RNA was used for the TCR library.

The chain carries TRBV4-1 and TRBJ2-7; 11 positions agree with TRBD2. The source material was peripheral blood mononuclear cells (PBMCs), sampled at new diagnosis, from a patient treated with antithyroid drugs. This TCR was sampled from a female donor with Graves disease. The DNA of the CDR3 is TGCGCCAGCAGCCAAGTTGGGCTAGCGGGAGGAAACGAGCAGTACTTC. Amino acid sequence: CASSQVGLAGGNEQYF.